These 3 T cell receptor beta chains share one sample of origin, sequenced in a study of beta chain features in type 1 diabetes. Sequenced material consisted of expressed TCRB transcripts (all of the isolated RNA was reverse transcribed). Data came from immunoSEQ multiplex PCR; TCRdb stores just in-frame clones and leaves some out. The profile shows about 660,000 clones, roughly 13% of them singletons. The antigens of these receptors remain unknown. Whole-study findings and limits: A moderate, significant TCRB CDR3 shortening appeared in type 1 diabetes across four CD4+ subsets.

Sequencing was carried out using naive CD4+ T cells from blood. The receptor set was obtained from a man younger than 35 with type 1 diabetes.

This clone was detected a few times. The chain combines TRBV2 with TRBJ2-2; D is unclear. V was trimmed by 2 bases and J by 2 bases, leaving 12 bases between them. This CDR3 is built from 16 residues. Germline V lookup: CDR1 SNHLY, CDR2 FYNNEI. CDR3 protein: CASSETLRTNTGELFF. The CDR3 DNA is TGTGCCAGCAGTGAAACTCTCAGAACAAACACCGGGGAGCTGTTTTTT.

This clone was counted a few times. The chain uses TRBV7-9 and TRBJ1-1, with D tentatively TRBD1 (5 bases). V gave up 6 bases and J gave up 3 bases, with 26 bases separating them. Germline V gene sequence: CDR1 SEHNR, CDR2 FQNEAQ (reference sequence). The CDR3 contains 18 residues. CDR3: CASRNSRQGSLLHTEAFF. The CDR3 DNA is TGTGCCAGCAGGAATTCTCGGCAGGGCTCTTTGCTTCACACTGAAGCTTTCTTT.

As concerns this clone: The sample contains more than one DNA sequence encoding this CDR3. V is TRBV6-5 and J is TRBJ2-3, with D perhaps TRBD2 (5 bases). Germline lookup yields CDR1 MNHEY and CDR2 SVGAGI. Trimming cost V 1 base and J 4 bases, with 6 bases left between them. CDR3 length equals 13 residues. The DNA of the CDR3 is TGTGCCAGCAGTTACTTCGGGGCAGATACGCAGTATTTT. It is translated as CASSYFGADTQYF.